The clone carrying this T cell receptor (beta chain) was counted only a few times. This record comes from a study of blood T cell repertoires in COVID-19. Recovery among Cohort 3 donors was established by two negative PCRs, clearance, or symptom resolution. The CDR3 has 16 residues. The germline CDR1 and CDR2 sequences are MNHEY and SMNVEV (reference sequence). The ends lost 5 bases at V and 5 bases at J; junction bases unmatched: 10. Profiling relied on immunoSEQ multiplex PCR, and the TCRdb table lists in-frame clones only, not all of them. Among 300,000 to 450,000 clones, more than 70% were seen once, and the ten largest hold roughly 1.2%.

The TCR comes from a woman aged 18-29 years who had recovered from COVID-19. The chain employs TRBV27 and TRBJ2-7, with 12 nucleotides matching TRBD2. Material for sequencing was PBMCs or T cells enriched from blood (not recorded which). The CDR3 DNA reads as TGTGCCAGCAGTCCAGAACTAGCGGGGGGCCCCCACGAGCAGTACTTC. This sequence encodes CASSPELAGGPHEQYF.